This T cell receptor beta chain derives from a study of blood T cell repertoires in COVID-19 (dated by TCRdb to 2020 to 2022). Describing the broader study: Samples from collaborators originated in the United States, Italy and Spain and spanned both the acute and convalescent phases of COVID-19. The repertoires were made available in a free public database intended to serve as a resource for research on the immune response to SARS-CoV-2. Deeply sampled blood TCRbeta repertoires from subjects exposed to, actively infected with, or recovered from COVID-19 were included in the dataset. The material from the prospective study consisted of cDNA or gDNA derived from T cells, B-cell-depleted T cells, or PBMCs. Sample metadata almost always included a de-identified subject ID, COVID-19 status, age in years and sex. The samples were drawn from the first 160 participants of the ongoing ImmuneRACE study and from under 1,500 subjects provided by 6 global collaborators. HLA class I and class II types, where available, came from metadata supplied by the sample provider rather than from assay-based typing.

General findings and caveats noted by the study authors: Clinical and demographic metadata were provided uncurated, with the amount varying by source and participant.

Including cysteine and phenylalanine, the CDR3 has 14 amino acids. The kept DNA is CDR3 alone, 42 bases in frame from the first base. Trimming costs V 5 bases and J 1 base, and their ends lie 12 bases apart. CDR1 and CDR2, per the germline V gene, are MNHEY and SVGAGI. As concerns this clone: There is no known antigen for this receptor. Per-base qualities were not stored, and no clone one base away is much larger.

The collaborating institutions used their own protocols to collect whole blood in K2EDTA tubes. For TCRbeta analysis, collaborator samples were shipped as frozen whole blood, as isolated PBMCs, or as DNA extracted from either sample type. TCRbeta CDR3 regions were amplified from genomic DNA by means of the immunoSEQ Assay, a bias-controlled multiplex PCR. Per the source publication's procedure: Nucleated cell counts per sample were estimated from amplification of reference gene primers within the assay. Sequence reads were collapsed and filtered to measure the absolute abundance of every unique TCRbeta CDR3 rearrangement. Productive Simpson clonality was computed per sample as the square root of Simpson's diversity index over productive rearrangements. Held by TCRdb, this immuneACCESS table contains in-frame sequences only and omits some clones. Under half of the omission traces to an unresolved V gene where checked; the cause of the rest is unknown. V, J and clone size were drawn from that table, and D and trimming were deduced from the DNA. For this sample there are 150,000 to 200,000 clones; approximately 83% appear just once. 2.6% of the sample belongs to the ten largest clones.

The clonotype comes from a human donor with acute or convalescent COVID-19. The donor label of this sample is uncertain. Sequenced material: peripheral blood. The V and J segments used are TRBV6-5 and TRBJ2-7, with the D gene not clear enough to name. The CDR3 has the sequence CASSPAGRSYEQYF. The nucleotides read TGTGCCAGCAGTCCCGCAGGCCGTTCCTACGAGCAGTACTTC.